The T cell receptor beta chain described here comes from a study of cytomegalovirus exposure and HLA in healthy donors. Study-wide results and caveats: Per published reports, the classifier diagnosed cytomegalovirus status with high specificity and sensitivity.

The table lists this clone with a few counts. Its antigen is unknown. The CDR3 totals 14 residues. Germline V gene lookup returns CDR1 SGHDN and CDR2 FVKESK. With 5 bases clipped from V and 3 bases from J, the junction kept 4 bases outside the gene matches. Data came from immunoSEQ multiplex PCR; TCRdb stores just in-frame clones and leaves some out. The sample consists of 200,000 to 250,000 clones, around 86% of them appearing once. Sequencing was performed on PBMCs. The gene calls are TRBV14 and TRBJ2-7, with 10 positions matching TRBD1. This TCR derives from a woman younger than 30 in good health and CMV-seropositive. CDR3 amino acids: CASSSRDRGYEQYF. DNA of the CDR3: TGTGCCAGCAGCTCCCGGGACAGGGGCTACGAGCAGTACTTC.